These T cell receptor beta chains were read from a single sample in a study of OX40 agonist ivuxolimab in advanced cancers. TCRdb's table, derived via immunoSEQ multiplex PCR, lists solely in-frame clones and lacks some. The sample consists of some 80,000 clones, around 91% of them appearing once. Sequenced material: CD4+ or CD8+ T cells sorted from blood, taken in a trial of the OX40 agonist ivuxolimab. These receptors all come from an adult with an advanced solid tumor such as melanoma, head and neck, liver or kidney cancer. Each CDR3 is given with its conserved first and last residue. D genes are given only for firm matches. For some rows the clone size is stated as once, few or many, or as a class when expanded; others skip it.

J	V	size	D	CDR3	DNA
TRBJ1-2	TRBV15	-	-	CATSSDRGRYGYTF	TGTGCCACCAGCAGTGATAGAGGGCGCTATGGCTACACCTTC
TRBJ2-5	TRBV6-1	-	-	CASTRHQQETQYF	TGTGCCAGCACGCGACATCAGCAAGAGACCCAGTACTTC
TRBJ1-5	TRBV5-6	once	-	CASSLAGGDQPQHF	TGTGCCAGCAGCTTGGCCGGAGGAGATCAGCCCCAGCATTTT
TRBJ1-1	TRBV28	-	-	CASIASGFGTEAFF	TGTGCCAGCATCGCGTCAGGGTTTGGCACTGAAGCTTTCTTT
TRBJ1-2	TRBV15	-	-	CATSRDLVGAGYGYTF	TGTGCCACCAGCAGAGATCTTGTGGGCGCCGGCTATGGCTACACCTTC
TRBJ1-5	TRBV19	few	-	CASSITGWSNQPQHF	TGTGCCAGTAGTATTACGGGATGGAGCAATCAGCCCCAGCATTTT
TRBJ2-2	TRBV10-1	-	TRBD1	CASSENPLDRGNTGELFF	TGCGCCAGCAGCGAGAACCCCCTTGACAGGGGGAACACCGGGGAGCTGTTTTTT
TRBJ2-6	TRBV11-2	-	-	CASGFEASGANVLTF	TGTGCCAGCGGGTTTGAAGCGTCTGGGGCCAACGTCCTGACTTTC
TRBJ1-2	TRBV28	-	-	CASTDSTNYGYTF	TGTGCCAGCACGGACAGCACTAACTATGGCTACACCTTC
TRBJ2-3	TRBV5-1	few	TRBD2	CASSLVAGGEGDTQYF	TGCGCCAGCAGCTTGGTAGCGGGAGGGGAAGGAGATACGCAGTATTTT
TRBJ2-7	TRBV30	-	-	CAWTFGGEQYF	TGTGCCTGGACTTTCGGTGGCGAGCAGTACTTC
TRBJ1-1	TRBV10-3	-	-	CAISESYSYEAFF	TGTGCCATCAGTGAGTCATACAGCTATGAAGCTTTCTTT
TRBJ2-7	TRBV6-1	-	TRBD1	CASNRGSSYEQYF	TGTGCCAGCAACAGGGGGAGCTCCTACGAGCAGTACTTC
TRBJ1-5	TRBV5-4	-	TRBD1	CASSLDRGQPQHF	TGTGCCAGCAGCCTGGACAGGGGTCAGCCCCAGCATTTT
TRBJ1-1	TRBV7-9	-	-	CASSPSGPNTEAFF	TGTGCCAGCAGCCCATCCGGCCCGAACACTGAAGCTTTCTTT
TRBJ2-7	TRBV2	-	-	CACSRDTTYEQYF	TGTGCCTGCTCCCGGGACACAACCTACGAGCAGTACTTC
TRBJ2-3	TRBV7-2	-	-	CASSLARDTDTQYF	TGTGCCAGCAGCTTGGCTAGAGACACAGATACGCAGTATTTT
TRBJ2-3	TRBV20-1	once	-	CSAASPDTQYF	TGCAGTGCCGCGTCCCCCGATACGCAGTATTTT
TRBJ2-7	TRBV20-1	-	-	CSTYSNYEQYF	TGCAGTACCTACAGCAACTACGAGCAGTACTTC
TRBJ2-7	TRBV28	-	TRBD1	CASSSLGQGRDEQYF	TGTGCCAGCAGTTCCTTGGGACAGGGGAGGGACGAGCAGTACTTC
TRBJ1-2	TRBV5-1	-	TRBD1	CASSLYRGTNYGYTF	TGCGCCAGCAGCCTTTACAGGGGAACTAACTATGGCTACACCTTC
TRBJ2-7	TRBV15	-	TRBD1	CATSRDRGQGYEQYF	TGTGCCACCAGCAGAGATAGGGGACAGGGCTACGAGCAGTACTTC
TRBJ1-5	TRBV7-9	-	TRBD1	CASSPGTASNQPQHF	TGTGCCAGCAGCCCGGGGACAGCGAGCAATCAGCCCCAGCATTTT
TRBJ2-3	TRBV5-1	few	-	CASSPGSSDTQYF	TGCGCCAGCAGCCCAGGGTCATCAGATACGCAGTATTTT
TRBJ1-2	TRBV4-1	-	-	CASSQDGSGNYGYTF	TGCGCCAGCAGCCAAGATGGTTCAGGGAACTATGGCTACACCTTC
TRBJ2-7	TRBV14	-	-	CASSQVSYDVEQYF	TGTGCCAGCAGCCAAGTATCTTACGATGTCGAGCAGTACTTC
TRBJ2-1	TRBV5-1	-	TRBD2	CASSLSGGYNEQFF	TGCGCCAGCAGCTTGAGCGGGGGATACAATGAGCAGTTCTTC
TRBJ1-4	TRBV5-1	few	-	CASSSKEIGKLFF	TGCGCCAGCAGCTCGAAGGAGATCGGAAAACTGTTTTTT
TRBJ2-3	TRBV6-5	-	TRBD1	CASSLRGLRTDTQYF	TGTGCCAGCAGTCTCAGGGGGTTAAGGACAGATACGCAGTATTTT
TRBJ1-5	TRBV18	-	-	CASSPLGGVDQPQHF	TGTGCCAGCTCACCACTTGGGGGGGTTGATCAGCCCCAGCATTTT
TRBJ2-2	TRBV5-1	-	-	CASSLYGTDTGELFF	TGCGCCAGCAGCTTGTATGGGACTGACACCGGGGAGCTGTTTTTT
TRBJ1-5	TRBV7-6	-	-	CAPVGGIQPQHF	TGTGCCCCCGTGGGAGGGATTCAGCCCCAGCATTTT
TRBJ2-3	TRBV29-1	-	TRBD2	CSVVAGAIPDTQYF	TGCAGCGTTGTAGCGGGAGCAATCCCAGATACGCAGTATTTT
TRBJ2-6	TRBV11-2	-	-	CASSPRPSGANVLTF	TGTGCCAGCAGCCCCCGGCCGTCTGGGGCCAACGTCCTGACTTTC
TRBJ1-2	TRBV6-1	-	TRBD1	CASSEVRQGPYTF	TGTGCCAGCAGTGAAGTCCGACAGGGCCCGTACACCTTC
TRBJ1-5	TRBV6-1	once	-	CASSEWTLFTQHF	TGTGCCAGCAGTGAATGGACTCTGTTCACCCAGCATTTT
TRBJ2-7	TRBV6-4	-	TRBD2	CASREGGPPYEQYF	TGTGCCAGCAGGGAGGGAGGGCCCCCCTACGAGCAGTACTTC
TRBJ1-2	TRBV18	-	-	CASSTLTTSGTKGYTF	TGTGCCAGCTCCACACTAACCACCTCCGGGACGAAGGGCTACACCTTC
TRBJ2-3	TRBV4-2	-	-	CASSQPGADTQYF	TGTGCCAGCAGCCAACCGGGGGCAGATACGCAGTATTTT
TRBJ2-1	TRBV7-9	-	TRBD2	CASSLDGTSGRGQFF	TGTGCCAGCAGCTTAGACGGGACTAGCGGGAGGGGGCAGTTCTTC
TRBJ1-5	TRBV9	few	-	CASSVEYGSNQPQHF	TGTGCCAGCAGCGTAGAATACGGCAGCAATCAGCCCCAGCATTTT
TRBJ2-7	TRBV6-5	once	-	CASSPSGVPYEQYF	TGTGCCAGCAGTCCCTCGGGGGTTCCTTACGAGCAGTACTTC
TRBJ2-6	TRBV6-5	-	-	CASSSPRSPGANVLTF	TGTGCCAGCAGTTCGCCTAGGTCCCCTGGGGCCAACGTCCTGACTTTC
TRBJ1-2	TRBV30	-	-	CAWSVLTAGDYTF	TGTGCCTGGAGTGTACTAACAGCGGGCGACTACACCTTC
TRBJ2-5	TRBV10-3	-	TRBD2	CAISGGGLAGQETQYF	TGTGCCATCAGTGGGGGAGGACTAGCGGGTCAAGAGACCCAGTACTTC
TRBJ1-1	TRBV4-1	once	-	CASSQEWPWRTEAFF	TGCGCCAGCAGCCAAGAATGGCCATGGAGAACTGAAGCTTTCTTT
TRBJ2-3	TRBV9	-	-	CASSPQPSTDTQYF	TGTGCCAGCAGTCCACAACCTAGCACAGATACGCAGTATTTT
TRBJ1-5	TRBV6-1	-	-	CASSESGVAQPQHF	TGTGCCAGCAGTGAATCTGGGGTAGCCCAGCCCCAGCATTTT
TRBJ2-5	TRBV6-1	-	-	CASTGGPRETQYF	TGTGCCAGCACGGGGGGCCCCAGGGAGACCCAGTACTTC
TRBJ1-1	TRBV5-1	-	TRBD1	CASSFSGTGTSEAFF	TGCGCCAGCAGCTTCTCCGGGACAGGGACGAGTGAAGCTTTCTTT
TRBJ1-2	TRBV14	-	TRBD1	CASSQDPWDREDGTF	TGTGCCAGCAGCCAAGATCCCTGGGACAGGGAGGATGGAACCTTC
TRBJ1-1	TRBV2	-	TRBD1	CASTADRGNTEAFF	TGTGCCAGCACTGCGGACAGGGGGAACACTGAAGCTTTCTTT
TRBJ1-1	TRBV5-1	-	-	CASSPGLLNTEAFF	TGCGCCAGCAGCCCGGGACTGCTGAACACTGAAGCTTTCTTT